This TCR beta chain was sequenced during a study of early T cells in non-severe SARS-CoV-2 infection. Across the whole study: The authors sequenced bulk RNA from unsorted whole blood, leaving chains unpaired. General study points: Reliance on VDJdb matching favored anti-spike CD8 responses; private and CD4 specificities were missed.

With regard to this clonotype: Its antigen is not identified.

CDR3 length: 16 residues. V lost 3 bases, J lost 3 bases, and 7 bases stayed unmatched. Germline V CDR1 and CDR2: KGHSH, LQKENI. Unique molecular identifiers tagged individual cDNA molecules. TCRdb reanalysed the 5' RACE reads using MiXCR and keeps one entry per CDR3 protein. The data hold about 77,000 distinct CDR3 sequences, with 5% observed a single time. The sample consisted of whole blood, taken at baseline. This receptor was obtained from an adult who was a healthcare worker with PCR-confirmed SARS-CoV-2 infection or an uninfected control (not recorded which). The chain combines TRBV18 with TRBJ2-3, with 9 bases fitting TRBD1. The CDR3 nucleotides read TGTGCCAGCTCACCCAACGGACAGGGGTTTACAGATACGCAGTATTTT. This encodes CASSPNGQGFTDTQYF. Filled out from reference TRBV18 and TRBJ2-3, the complete variable domain reads NAGVMQNPRHLVRRRGQEARLRCSPMKGHSHVYWYRQLPEEGLKFMVYLQKENIIDESGMPKERFSAEFPKEGPSILRIQQVVRGDSAAYFCASSPNGQGFTDTQYFGPGTRLTVL.